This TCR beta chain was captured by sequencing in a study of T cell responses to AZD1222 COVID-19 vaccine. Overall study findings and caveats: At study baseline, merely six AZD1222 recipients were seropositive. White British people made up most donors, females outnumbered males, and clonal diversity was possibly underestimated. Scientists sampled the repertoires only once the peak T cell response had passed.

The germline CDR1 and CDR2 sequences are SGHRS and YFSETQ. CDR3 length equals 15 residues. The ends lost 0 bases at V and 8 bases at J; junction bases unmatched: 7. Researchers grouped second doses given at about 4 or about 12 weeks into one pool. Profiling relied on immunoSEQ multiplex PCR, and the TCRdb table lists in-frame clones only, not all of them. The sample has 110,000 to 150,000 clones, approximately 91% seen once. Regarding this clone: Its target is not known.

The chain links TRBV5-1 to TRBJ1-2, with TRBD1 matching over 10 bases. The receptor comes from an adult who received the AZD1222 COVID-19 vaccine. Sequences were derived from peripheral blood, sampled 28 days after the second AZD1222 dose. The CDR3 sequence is CASSLDWTGGNGYTF. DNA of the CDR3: TGCGCCAGCAGCTTGGATTGGACAGGGGGAAACGGCTACACCTTC. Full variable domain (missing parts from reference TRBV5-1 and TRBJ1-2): KAGVTQTPRYLIKTRGQQVTLSCSPISGHRSVSWYQQTPGQGLQFLFEYFSETQRNKGNFPGRFSGRQFSNSRSEMNVSTLELGDSALYLCASSLDWTGGNGYTFGSGTRLTVV.